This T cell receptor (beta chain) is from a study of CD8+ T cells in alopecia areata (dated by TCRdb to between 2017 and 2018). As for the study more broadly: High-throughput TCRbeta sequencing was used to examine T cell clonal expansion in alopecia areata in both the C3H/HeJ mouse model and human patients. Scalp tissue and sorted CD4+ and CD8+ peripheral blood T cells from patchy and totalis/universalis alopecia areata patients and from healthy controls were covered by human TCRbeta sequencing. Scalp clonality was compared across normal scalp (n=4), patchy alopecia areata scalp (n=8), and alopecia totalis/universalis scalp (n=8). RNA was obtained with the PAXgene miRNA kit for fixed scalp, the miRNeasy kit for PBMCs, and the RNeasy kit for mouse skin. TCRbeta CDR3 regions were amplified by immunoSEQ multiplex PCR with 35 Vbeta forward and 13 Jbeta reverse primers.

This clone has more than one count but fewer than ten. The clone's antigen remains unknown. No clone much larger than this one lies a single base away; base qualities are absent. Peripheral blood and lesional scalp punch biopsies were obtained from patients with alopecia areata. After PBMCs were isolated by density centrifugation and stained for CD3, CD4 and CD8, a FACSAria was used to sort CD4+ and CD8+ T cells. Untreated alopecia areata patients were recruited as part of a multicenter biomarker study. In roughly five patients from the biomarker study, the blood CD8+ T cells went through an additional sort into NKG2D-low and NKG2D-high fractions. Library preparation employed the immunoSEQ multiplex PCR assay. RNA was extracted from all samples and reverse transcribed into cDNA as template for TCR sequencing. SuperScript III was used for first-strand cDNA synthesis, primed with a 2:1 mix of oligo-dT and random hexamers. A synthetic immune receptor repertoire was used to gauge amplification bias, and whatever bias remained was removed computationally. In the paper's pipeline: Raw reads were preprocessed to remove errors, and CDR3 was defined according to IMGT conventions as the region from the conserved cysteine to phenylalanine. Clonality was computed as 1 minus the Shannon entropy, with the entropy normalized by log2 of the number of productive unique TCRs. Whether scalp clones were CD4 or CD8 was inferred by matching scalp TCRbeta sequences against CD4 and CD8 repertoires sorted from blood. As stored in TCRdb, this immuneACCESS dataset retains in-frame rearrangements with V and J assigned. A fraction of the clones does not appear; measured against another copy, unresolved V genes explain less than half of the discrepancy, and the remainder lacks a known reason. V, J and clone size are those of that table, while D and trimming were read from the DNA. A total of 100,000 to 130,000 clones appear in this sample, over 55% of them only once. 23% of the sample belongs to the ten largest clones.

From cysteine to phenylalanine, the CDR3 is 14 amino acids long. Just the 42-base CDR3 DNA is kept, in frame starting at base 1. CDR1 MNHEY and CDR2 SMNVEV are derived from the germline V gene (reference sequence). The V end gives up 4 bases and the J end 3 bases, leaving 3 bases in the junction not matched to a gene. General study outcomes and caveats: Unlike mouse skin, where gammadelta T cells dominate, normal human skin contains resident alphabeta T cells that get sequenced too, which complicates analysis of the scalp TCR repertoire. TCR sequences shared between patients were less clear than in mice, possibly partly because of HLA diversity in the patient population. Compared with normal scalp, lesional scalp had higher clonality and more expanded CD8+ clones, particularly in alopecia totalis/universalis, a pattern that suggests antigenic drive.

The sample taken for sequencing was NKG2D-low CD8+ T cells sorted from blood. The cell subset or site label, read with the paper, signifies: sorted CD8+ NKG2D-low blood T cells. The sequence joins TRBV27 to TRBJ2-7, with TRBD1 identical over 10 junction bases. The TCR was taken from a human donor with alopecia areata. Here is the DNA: TGTGCCAGCAGTTCCCGGACAGGGGGCTACGAGCAGTACTTC. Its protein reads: CASSSRTGGYEQYF.